This T cell receptor beta chain is from a study of blood T cells in healthy people across ages. V dropped 2 bases and J dropped 1 base, with 11 bases sitting between them. From germline, CDR1 is SGHAT and CDR2 FQNNGV. The CDR3 is 15 residues long. Points on this clonotype: No conserved phenylalanine or tryptophan ends this CDR3, so it is likely a read error.

The second PCR ran 7 to 11 cycles with a sample-barcoded 5' primer and J-beta primers. TCRdb reanalysed the 5' RACE reads using MiXCR and keeps one entry per CDR3 protein. Of approximately 800,000 distinct CDR3 sequences in the sample, roughly 25% were seen once. Total RNA, at least 5.5 micrograms per sample, came from PBMCs. These sequences were also reported in another study, on T cells of mothers and their children. That report notes: Over five children and their three healthy Caucasian mothers were the donors. Clones that were microchimeric and persistent were not detected among T cells.

The TCR comes from a boy aged 5-17 years in good health. The material sequenced was blood. The chain employs TRBV11-2 and TRBJ1-1; TRBD1 is a possible D gene (6 bases). CDR3 in amino acids: CASSLQQGENTEAFS. The CDR3 DNA reads as TGTGCCAGCAGCTTACAACAGGGCGAGAACACTGAAGCTTTCTCT.